This note documents a single T cell receptor (beta chain) sequence. Sequenced by immunoSEQ multiplex PCR; TCRdb stores in-frame clones only, minus some. This table has approximately 140,000 clones, roughly 93% appearing once. The entry originates in a study of control samples from healthy donors and cancer patients. The CDR3 length is 16 residues. The germline V gene encodes CDR1 MGHRA and CDR2 YSYEKL. Trimming left V 4 bases short and J 1 base short, with 17 bases between. This receptor was taken from a man between 18 and 29 years old in good health. J is TRBJ2-7 and V is TRBV4-1, with D perhaps being TRBD1 or TRBD2 (5 bases each). Material: blood. The CDR3 DNA is TGCGCCAGCAGCCCATATCACCCGGGACCTTCCTACGAGCAGTACTTC. This translates into CASSPYHPGPSYEQYF.